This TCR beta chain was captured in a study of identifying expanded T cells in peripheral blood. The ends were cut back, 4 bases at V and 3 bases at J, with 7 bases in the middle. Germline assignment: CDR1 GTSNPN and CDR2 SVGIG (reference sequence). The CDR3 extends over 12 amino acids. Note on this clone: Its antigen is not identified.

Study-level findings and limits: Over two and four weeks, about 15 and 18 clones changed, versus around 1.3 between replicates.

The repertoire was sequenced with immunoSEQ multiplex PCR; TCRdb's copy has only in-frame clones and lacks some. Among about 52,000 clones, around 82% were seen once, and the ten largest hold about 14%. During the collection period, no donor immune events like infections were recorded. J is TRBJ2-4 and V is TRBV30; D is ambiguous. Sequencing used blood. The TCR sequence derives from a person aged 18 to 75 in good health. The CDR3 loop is CAWTDLKNIQYF. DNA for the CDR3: TGTGCCTGGACGGACCTCAAAAACATTCAGTACTTC. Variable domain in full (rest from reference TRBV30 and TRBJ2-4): SQTIHQWPATLVQPVGSPLSLECTVEGTSNPNLYWYRQAAGRGLQLLFYSVGIGQISSEVPQNLSASRPQDRQFILSSKKLLLSDSGFYLCAWTDLKNIQYFGAGTRLSVL.